A single sample is the source of the 19 T cell receptor beta chains below, sequenced in a study of T cells after yellow fever vaccination. TCRdb analysed the 5' RACE reads with MiXCR anew, one entry per CDR3 protein. The table lists 200,000 to 250,000 distinct CDR3 sequences, about 3% of them singletons. Sequencing used CD4+ T cells sorted from PBMCs, obtained 10 days after the yellow fever booster vaccination. These receptors originate from a man between 18 and 29 years old who received the YFV17D yellow fever vaccine.

The chain carries TRBV5-1 and TRBJ2-2, with 9 bases that match TRBD1. J gave up 4 bases and V 4 bases, and 5 bases lay outside the gene matches. CDR3 size: 15 residues. From germline, CDR1 is SGHRS and CDR2 YFSETQ. CDR3 residues: CASSPRTGVTGELFF. The CDR3 DNA reads as TGCGCCAGCAGCCCAAGGACAGGGGTCACCGGGGAGCTGTTTTTT.

This clonotype was seen more than once but under ten times. The V call is TRBV7-2, the J call TRBJ1-1, with D uncertain. This CDR3 has 15 residues. Trimming pared 2 bases from V and 1 base from J, leaving 11 bases between. From germline, CDR1 is SGHTA and CDR2 FQGNSA. In DNA form, the CDR3 reads TGTGCCAGCAGCTTAATGCAGACCCAGAACACTGAAGCTTTCTTT. This encodes CASSLMQTQNTEAFF.

In its sample, this clonotype was seen many times. The gene calls are TRBV4-1 and TRBJ1-5; D not certain. The germline gives CDR1 MGHRA, CDR2 YSYEKL. Trimming shortened V by 1 base and J by 1 base, and 17 bases separated the two germline ends. The CDR3 extends over 18 amino acids. As DNA, the CDR3 is TGCGCCAGCAGCCAAGCCTTATTCGGGTTTCGGAGCAATCAGCCCCAGCATTTT. The encoded protein is CASSQALFGFRSNQPQHF.

This clonotype was counted at least ten times. The DNA for the CDR3 is TGTGCCAGCAGCCTACCCCGGGACACCGGCGTCGAGATTACCTACGAGCAGTACGTC. Translating gives CASSLPRDTGVEITYEQYV. V is TRBV27 and J is TRBJ2-7; possible D gene TRBD1, 6 bases. Trimming cost V 6 bases and J 2 bases, with 29 bases left between them. This CDR3 has 19 amino acids. Germline CDR1 and CDR2: MNHEY and SMNVEV (reference sequence).

The chain has TRBV12-3 or TRBV12-4 and TRBJ1-1; D gene ambiguous. The V gene lost 3 bases and the J gene lost 3 bases, with 11 bases spanning the gap. The CDR3 length is 14 residues. The CDR3: CASSFWEGYTEAFF. The CDR3, as DNA: TGTGCCAGCAGTTTTTGGGAGGGATACACTGAAGCTTTCTTT.

This clonotype was counted only a few times. The chain is built from TRBV3-1 and TRBJ2-3, with 9 bases matching TRBD2. CDR1 and CDR2 from the germline V gene are LGHDT and YNNKEL (reference sequence). The CDR3 runs to 13 residues. The trim removed 7 bases at V and 5 bases at J, leaving 4 bases unmatched. The CDR3 DNA sequence: TGTGCCAGCATTCCGACTAGCGGAGATACGCAGTATTTT. It codes for CASIPTSGDTQYF.

This clonotype has more than one count but fewer than ten. One end of the junction is discordant with germline, which a read error may explain. The CDR3 spells CASSSPGQVQFLTHF. The DNA of the CDR3 is TGTGCCAGCAGTTCTCCGGGACAGGTCCAATTTCTTACCCACTTC. This chain uses TRBV6-2 or TRBV6-3 with TRBJ2-1; 8 nucleotides line up with TRBD1. The CDR3 covers 15 residues. Germline-derived CDR1 and CDR2 are MNHEY and SVGEGT.

This clonotype was counted only a few times. V usage is TRBV19 and J usage is TRBJ2-1, with TRBD2 matching over 11 bases. From germline, CDR1 is LNHDA and CDR2 SQIVND (reference sequence). This CDR3 is built from 17 residues. V trimming: 3 bases; J trimming: 2 bases; junction bases outside the gene matches: 6. The CDR3 DNA is TGTGCCAGTAGTATCACTAGCGGGGGCCATACCTACAATGAGCAGTTCTTC. This encodes CASSITSGGHTYNEQFF.

This clonotype was seen a handful of times. V usage is TRBV5-1 and J usage is TRBJ2-5; D assignment may be TRBD1 or TRBD2 (5 bases each). Germline V gene sequence: CDR1 SGHRS, CDR2 YFSETQ. V gave up 0 bases and J gave up 5 bases, with 14 bases separating them. This CDR3 is built from 15 residues. CDR3 coding DNA: TGCGCCAGCAGCTTGGGAACAGGACTGGGCGAGACCCAGTACTTC. It translates to CASSLGTGLGETQYF.

In this sample, this clonotype turned up many times. This chain links TRBV5-1 with TRBJ2-1; no clear D gene. The germline gives CDR1 SGHRS, CDR2 YFSETQ. Trimming pared 0 bases from V and 8 bases from J, leaving 12 bases between. The CDR3 contains 14 residues. The CDR3 nucleotides read TGCGCCAGCAGCTTGGGTGCAGGAGACCATGAGCAGTTCTTC. It is translated as CASSLGAGDHEQFF.

This clonotype was recorded many times. The rearrangement joins TRBV27 to TRBJ2-5; 7 bases agree with TRBD1. There are 14 residues in the CDR3. From germline, CDR1 is MNHEY and CDR2 SMNVEV (reference sequence). V lost 1 base to trimming and J lost 5 bases; unmatched junction nucleotides: 4. CDR3 nucleotide sequence: TGTGCCAGCAGTTTATGGTTGGGACAGGAGACCCAGTACTTC. Amino acid sequence: CASSLWLGQETQYF.

This clonotype showed up many times. One end of the junction varies from germline; a read error may be responsible. The genes are TRBV7-7 and TRBJ2-3; D is possibly TRBD2 (6 bases). This CDR3 is 13 amino acids long. Germline V gene sequence: CDR1 SSHAT, CDR2 FNYEAQ (reference sequence). CDR3 DNA: TGTGCTAGCAGCTTAGCGGAGGGAGATACGCAGTATTTT. Translation: CASSLAEGDTQYF.

This clonotype has just a few counts. The chain uses TRBV5-4 and TRBJ1-1; D unclear. V lost 4 bases, J lost 1 base, and 8 bases lay in between. The CDR3 is 13 amino acids. Germline CDR1 and CDR2: SGHNT and YYREEE (reference sequence). The CDR3 region is CASSPPQNTEAFF. The CDR3, as DNA: TGTGCCAGCAGCCCGCCTCAGAACACTGAAGCTTTCTTT.

There are many counts of this clonotype. As DNA, the CDR3 is TGTGCCAGCAGCCCCTCCCAAGCGGGGGGCACAGATACGCAGTATTTT. Translating gives CASSPSQAGGTDTQYF. This chain joins TRBV7-2 and TRBJ2-3, with 8 bases identical to TRBD2. The ends lost 5 bases at V and 1 base at J; junction bases unmatched: 8. The length of the CDR3 is 16 residues. Germline V gene sequence: CDR1 SGHTA, CDR2 FQGNSA.

At least ten counts were recorded for this clonotype. The chain joins TRBV5-1 to TRBJ2-2, with D possibly being TRBD1 (6 bases). In germline, CDR1 is SGHRS, CDR2 YFSETQ. CDR3 length: 13 amino acids. V was clipped by 7 bases and J by 6 bases, with 13 bases between them. The CDR3 is CASYLTGPGELFF. The CDR3 DNA reads TGCGCCAGCTACCTCACAGGGCCCGGGGAGCTGTTTTTT. Complete variable domain (other parts from reference TRBV5-1 and TRBJ2-2): KAGVTQTPRYLIKTRGQQVTLSCSPISGHRSVSWYQQTPGQGLQFLFEYFSETQRNKGNFPGRFSGRQFSNSRSEMNVSTLELGDSALYLCASYLTGPGELFFGEGSRLTVL.

Ten or more counts support this clonotype. CDR3 in DNA: TGCAGTGCGCAGGGCATGAACACTGAAGCTTTCTTT. As protein: CSAQGMNTEAFF. The rearrangement uses TRBV20-1 and TRBJ1-1; the D gene is possibly TRBD1 (5 bases). V was trimmed by 6 bases and J by 0 bases, leaving 8 bases between them. This CDR3 has 12 residues. CDR1 and CDR2 from the germline V gene are DFQATT and SNEGSKA (reference sequence).

This clonotype occurred many times. The CDR3 sequence: CSARDPSSGNQPQHF. The CDR3 DNA sequence: TGCAGTGCTAGAGATCCAAGCAGTGGAAATCAGCCCCAGCATTTT. The V gene is TRBV20-1, the J gene TRBJ1-5; D remains ambiguous. The V gene's germline CDR1 is DFQATT and CDR2 SNEGSKA (reference sequence). The length of the CDR3 is 15 residues. Trimming took off 0 bases at V and 4 bases at J, with 13 bases between the two ends.

This clonotype was seen at least ten times. This sequence joins TRBV2 and TRBJ2-3; maybe TRBD1 (6 bases). CDR3 size: 15 residues. V was shortened by 2 bases and J by 5 bases, with 14 bases between the two germline ends. Germline CDR1 is SNHLY and CDR2 is FYNNEI. The CDR3 loop is CASSEPSRGKDTQYF. CDR3 bases: TGTGCCAGCAGTGAACCTAGCAGGGGCAAAGATACGCAGTATTTT.

This chain joins TRBV27 and TRBJ1-6; D is possibly TRBD1 (6 bases). The CDR3 length is 16 residues. Trimming left V 6 bases short and J 9 bases short, with 21 bases between. The germline V gene encodes CDR1 MNHEY and CDR2 SMNVEV (reference sequence). Here the CDR3 DNA reads TGTGCCAGCAGCCTAAAACAGGGCTTTCAGAGTTCACCCCTCCACTTT. Its translation: CASSLKQGFQSSPLHF.